The clone carrying this T cell receptor (beta chain) was seen only once. The antigen remains unidentified. This specimen comes from a study of CD8 T cells in ankylosing spondylitis. Regarding the study as a whole: In peripheral blood, disease-linked CD8+ clones occurred at relatively low frequencies. Blood from ankylosing spondylitis patients appeared to carry a characteristic eight-variant TCR beta motif.

V lost 5 bases and J lost 0; bases outside the gene matches: 9. CDR3 size: 17 residues. CDR1 and CDR2 (germline): SGHRS, YFSETQ. Making use of molecular barcodes, quantitative 5'-RACE generated TCR beta libraries. TCRdb analysed the 5' RACE reads with MiXCR anew, one entry per CDR3 protein. Of about 400,000 distinct CDR3 sequences listed, about 20% were seen once; the top ten hold approximately 16%. Sequenced sample: blood, either unsorted or a sorted T cell fraction (not recorded which). This chain connects TRBV5-1 to TRBJ2-3; 10 bases fit TRBD1. The sequence was collected from a male donor with ankylosing spondylitis. The CDR3 region is CASRTGGITSSTDTQYF. As DNA, the CDR3 is TGCGCCAGCAGGACAGGGGGCATCACTTCTAGCACAGATACGCAGTATTTT.